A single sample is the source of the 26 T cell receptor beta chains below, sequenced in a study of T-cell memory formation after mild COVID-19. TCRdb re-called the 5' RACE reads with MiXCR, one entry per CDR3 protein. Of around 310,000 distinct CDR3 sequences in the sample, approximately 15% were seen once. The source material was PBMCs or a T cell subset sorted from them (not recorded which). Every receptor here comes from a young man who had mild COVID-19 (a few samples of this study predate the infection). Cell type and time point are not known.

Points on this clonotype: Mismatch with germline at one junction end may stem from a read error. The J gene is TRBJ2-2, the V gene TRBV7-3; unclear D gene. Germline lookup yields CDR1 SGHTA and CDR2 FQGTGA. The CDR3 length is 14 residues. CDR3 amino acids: CASSLMGNAGELFF. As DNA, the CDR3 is TGTGCCAGCAGCTTAATGGGGAACGCCGGGGAGCTGTTTTTT.

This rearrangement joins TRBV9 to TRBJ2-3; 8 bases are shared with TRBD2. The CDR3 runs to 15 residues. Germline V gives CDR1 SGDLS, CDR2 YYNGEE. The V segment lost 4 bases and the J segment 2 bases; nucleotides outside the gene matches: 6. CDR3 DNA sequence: TGTGCCAGCAGCTATAGCGGGGACTTCACAGATACGCAGTATTTT. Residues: CASSYSGDFTDTQYF.

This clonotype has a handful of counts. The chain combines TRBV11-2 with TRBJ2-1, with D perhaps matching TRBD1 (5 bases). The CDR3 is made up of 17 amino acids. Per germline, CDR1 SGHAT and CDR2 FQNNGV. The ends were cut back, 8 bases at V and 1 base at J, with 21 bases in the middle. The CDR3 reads CASALGQGPRSYNEQFF. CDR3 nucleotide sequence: TGTGCCAGCGCACTGGGGCAAGGCCCTCGATCCTACAATGAGCAGTTCTTC.

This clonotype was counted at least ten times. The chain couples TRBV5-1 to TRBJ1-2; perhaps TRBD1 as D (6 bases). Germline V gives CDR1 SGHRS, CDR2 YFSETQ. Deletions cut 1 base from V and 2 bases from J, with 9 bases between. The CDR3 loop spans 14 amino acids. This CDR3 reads CASSLSQGNYGYTF. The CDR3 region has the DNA TGCGCCAGCAGCTTGTCTCAGGGGAACTATGGCTACACCTTC.

CDR3 in amino acids: CASSLMSSTAEAFF. The CDR3 DNA is TGTGCCAGCAGCTTAATGAGTAGTACGGCGGAAGCTTTCTTT. V gene TRBV5-5 combines with J gene TRBJ1-1; D is unresolved. From germline, CDR1 is SGHKS and CDR2 YYEKEE (reference sequence). The CDR3 covers 14 residues. The V end was cut by 2 bases, the J end by 8 bases, with 16 bases between.

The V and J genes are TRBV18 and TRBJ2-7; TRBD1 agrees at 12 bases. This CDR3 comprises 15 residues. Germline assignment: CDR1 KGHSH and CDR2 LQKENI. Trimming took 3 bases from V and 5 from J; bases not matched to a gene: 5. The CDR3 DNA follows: TGTGCCAGCTCACCGGGGACAGGGGGCGTCCACGAGCAGTACTTC. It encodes CASSPGTGGVHEQYF.

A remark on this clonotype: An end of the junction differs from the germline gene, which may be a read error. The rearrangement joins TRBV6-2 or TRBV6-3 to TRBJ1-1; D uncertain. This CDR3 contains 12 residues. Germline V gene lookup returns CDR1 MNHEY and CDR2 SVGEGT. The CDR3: CASSYSVGEAFF. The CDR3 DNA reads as TGCGCCAGCAGTTACTCGGTCGGTGAAGCTTTCTTT.

CDR3 coding DNA: TGTGCCAGCAGCCAAGGGCCGACAGGGCGCGGAGAGACCCAGTACTTC. It yields the protein CASSQGPTGRGETQYF. The chain recombines TRBV4-2 with TRBJ2-5, with 7 nucleotides matching TRBD1. J lost 4 bases, V lost 1 base, and 9 bases had no gene match. Germline V CDR1 and CDR2: LGHNA, YNFKEQ. CDR3 length: 16 residues.

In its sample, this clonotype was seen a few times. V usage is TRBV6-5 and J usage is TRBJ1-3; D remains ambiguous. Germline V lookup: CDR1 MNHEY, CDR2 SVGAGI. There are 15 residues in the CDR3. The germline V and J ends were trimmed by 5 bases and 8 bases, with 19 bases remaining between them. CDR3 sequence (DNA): TGTGCCAGCAGTAGCCCCCGGGCCGGAGGGTACACCATATATTTT. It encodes CASSSPRAGGYTIYF.

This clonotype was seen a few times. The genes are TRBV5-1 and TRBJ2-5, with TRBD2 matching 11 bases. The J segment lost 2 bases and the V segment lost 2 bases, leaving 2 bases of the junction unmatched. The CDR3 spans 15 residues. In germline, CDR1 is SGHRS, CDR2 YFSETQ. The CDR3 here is CASSFGTSGQETQYF. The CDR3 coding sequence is TGCGCCAGCAGCTTTGGGACTAGCGGACAAGAGACCCAGTACTTC.

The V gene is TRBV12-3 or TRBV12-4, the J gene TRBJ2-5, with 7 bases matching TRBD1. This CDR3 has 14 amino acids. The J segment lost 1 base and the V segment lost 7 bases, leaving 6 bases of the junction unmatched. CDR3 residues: CASNRGTVQETQYF. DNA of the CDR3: TGTGCCAGCAATCGTGGGACAGTCCAAGAGACCCAGTACTTC.

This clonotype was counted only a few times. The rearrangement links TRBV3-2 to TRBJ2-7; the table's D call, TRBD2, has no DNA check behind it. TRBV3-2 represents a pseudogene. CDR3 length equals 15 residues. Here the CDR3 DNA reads TGTGCCAGCAGCCCTACGCAGCGGACCCTCGGCGAGCAGTACTTC. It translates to CASSPTQRTLGEQYF.

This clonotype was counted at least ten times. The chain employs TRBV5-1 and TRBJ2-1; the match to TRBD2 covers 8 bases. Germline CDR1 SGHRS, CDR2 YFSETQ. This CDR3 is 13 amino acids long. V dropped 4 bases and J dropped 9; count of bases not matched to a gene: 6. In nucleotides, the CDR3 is TGCGCCAGCAGCGTGACTAGCGTCCGTGAGCAGTTCTTC. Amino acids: CASSVTSVREQFF.

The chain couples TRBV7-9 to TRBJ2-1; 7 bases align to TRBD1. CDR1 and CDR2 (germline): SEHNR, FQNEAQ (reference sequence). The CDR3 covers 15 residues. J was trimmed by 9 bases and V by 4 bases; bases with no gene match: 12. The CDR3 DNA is TGTGCCAGCAGCTCCTTAGCCGGGACAGTATCTGAGCAGTTCTTC. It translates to CASSSLAGTVSEQFF.

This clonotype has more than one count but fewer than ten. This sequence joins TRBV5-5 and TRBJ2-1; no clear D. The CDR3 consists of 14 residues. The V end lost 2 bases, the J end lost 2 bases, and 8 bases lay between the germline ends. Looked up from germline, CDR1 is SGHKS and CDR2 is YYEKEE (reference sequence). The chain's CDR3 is CASSLDFAYNEQFF. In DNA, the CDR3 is TGTGCCAGCAGCTTAGACTTTGCCTACAATGAGCAGTTCTTC.

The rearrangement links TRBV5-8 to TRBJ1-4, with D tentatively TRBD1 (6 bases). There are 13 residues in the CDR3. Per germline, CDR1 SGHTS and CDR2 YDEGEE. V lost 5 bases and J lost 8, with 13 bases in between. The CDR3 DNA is TGTGCCAGCAGGGACAGTCTTCGCGAAAAACTGTTTTTT. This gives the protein CASRDSLREKLFF.

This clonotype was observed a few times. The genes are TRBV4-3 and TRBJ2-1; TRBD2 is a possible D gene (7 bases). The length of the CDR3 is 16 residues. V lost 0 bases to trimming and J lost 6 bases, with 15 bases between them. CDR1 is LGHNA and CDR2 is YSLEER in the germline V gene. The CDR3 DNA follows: TGCGCCAGCAGCCAAGAACGGGGGGCTTGGGGCAATGAGCAGTTCTTC. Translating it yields CASSQERGAWGNEQFF.

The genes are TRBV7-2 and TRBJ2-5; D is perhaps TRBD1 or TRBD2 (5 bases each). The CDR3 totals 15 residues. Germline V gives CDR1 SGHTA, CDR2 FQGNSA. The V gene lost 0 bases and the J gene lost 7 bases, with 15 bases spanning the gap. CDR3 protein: CASSLAGPSQGTQYF. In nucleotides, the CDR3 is TGTGCCAGCAGCTTAGCGGGACCCTCCCAGGGGACCCAGTACTTC.

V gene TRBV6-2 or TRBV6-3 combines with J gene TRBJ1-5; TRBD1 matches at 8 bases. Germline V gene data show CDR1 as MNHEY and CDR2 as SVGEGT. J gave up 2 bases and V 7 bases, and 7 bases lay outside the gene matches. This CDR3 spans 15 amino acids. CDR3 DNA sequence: TGTGCCAGCACCCCGACAGGGGCGGGCAATCAGCCCCAGCATTTT. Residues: CASTPTGAGNQPQHF.

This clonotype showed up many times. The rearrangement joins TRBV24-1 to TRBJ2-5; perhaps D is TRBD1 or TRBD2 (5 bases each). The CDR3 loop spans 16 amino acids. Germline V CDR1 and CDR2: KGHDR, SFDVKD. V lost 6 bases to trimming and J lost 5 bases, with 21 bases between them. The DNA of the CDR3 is TGTGCCACCAGTTCCACCGGGACCTTCCACGGGGAGACCCAGTACTTC. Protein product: CATSSTGTFHGETQYF.

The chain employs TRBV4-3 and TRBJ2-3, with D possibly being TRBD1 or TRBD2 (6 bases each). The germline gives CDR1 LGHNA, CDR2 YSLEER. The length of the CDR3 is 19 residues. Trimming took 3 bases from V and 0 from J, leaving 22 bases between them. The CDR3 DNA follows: TGCGCCAGCAGCCAGGACTGGCCGGGGGCCCGATCTAGCACAGATACGCAGTATTTT. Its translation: CASSQDWPGARSSTDTQYF.

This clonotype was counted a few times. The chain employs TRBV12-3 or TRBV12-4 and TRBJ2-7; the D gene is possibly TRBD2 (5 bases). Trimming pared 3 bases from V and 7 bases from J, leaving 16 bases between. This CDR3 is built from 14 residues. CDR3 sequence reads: CASSFYGKVGEQYF. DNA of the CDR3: TGTGCCAGCAGTTTTTACGGGAAAGTTGGGGAGCAGTACTTC.

The CDR3 loop reads CASSSGVILNTEAFF. CDR3 nucleotides: TGTGCCAGCAGTTCAGGGGTCATCTTGAACACTGAAGCTTTCTTT. V usage is TRBV12-3 or TRBV12-4 and J usage is TRBJ1-1, with a possible D match to TRBD1 (6 bases). Deletions cut 4 bases from V and 0 bases from J, with 12 bases between. The CDR3 is 15 amino acids.

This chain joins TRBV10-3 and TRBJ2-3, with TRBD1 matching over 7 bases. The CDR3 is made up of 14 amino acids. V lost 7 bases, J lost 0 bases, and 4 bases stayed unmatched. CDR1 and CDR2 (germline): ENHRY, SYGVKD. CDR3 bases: TGTGCCATCAAGGGGGCCGCTAGCACAGATACGCAGTATTTT. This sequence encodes CAIKGAASTDTQYF.

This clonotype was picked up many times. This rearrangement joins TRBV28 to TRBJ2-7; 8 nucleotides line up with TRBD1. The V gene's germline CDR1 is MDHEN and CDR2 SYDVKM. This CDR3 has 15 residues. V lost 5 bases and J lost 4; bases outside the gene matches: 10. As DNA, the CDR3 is TGTGCCAGCAGTGAATCGGGGACAGGCCTTTACGAGCAGTACGTC. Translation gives CASSESGTGLYEQYV.

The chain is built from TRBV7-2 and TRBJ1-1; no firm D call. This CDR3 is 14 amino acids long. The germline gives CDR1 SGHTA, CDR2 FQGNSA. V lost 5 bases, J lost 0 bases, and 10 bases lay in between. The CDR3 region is CASSPRTLNTEAFF. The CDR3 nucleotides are TGTGCCAGCAGCCCGAGGACCCTGAACACTGAAGCTTTCTTT.